The 24 T cell receptor beta chains in this list originate from one sample, sequenced in a study of early T cells in non-severe SARS-CoV-2 infection (dated by TCRdb to 2020 to 2022). Receptor libraries were prepared by 5' RACE. TCRdb names NextSeq 500 as the instrument used. The raw public reads went through TCRdb reprocessing: fastp at Q25, MiXCR clone calling, in-frame beta chains kept. Under each unique CDR3 protein, matching rows form one entry showing the most common genes and DNA. The sample table contains fewer than 110,000 distinct CDR3 sequences; only one count was recorded for 11% of them. The ten most abundant clones make up under 9% of the sample. Sequenced input: whole blood. The source is an adult who was a healthcare worker with PCR-confirmed SARS-CoV-2 infection or an uninfected control (not recorded which).

This rearrangement joins TRBV6-1 to TRBJ2-7, with 7 bases fitting TRBD2. The germline V gene encodes CDR1 MNHNS and CDR2 SASEGT. The length of the CDR3 is 14 residues. V shed 6 bases and J 0 bases; nucleotides not matched to a gene: 5. Written as DNA, the CDR3 is TGTGCCAGCAGGAGCGGGGTCCTCTCCTACGAGCAGTACTTC. Translating gives CASRSGVLSYEQYF.

The table lists this clonotype with a few counts. This sequence joins TRBV10-1 and TRBJ2-1; D is unresolved. Germline assignment: CDR1 WNHNN and CDR2 SYGVQD (reference sequence). The V end lost 2 bases, the J end lost 0 bases, and 8 bases lay between the germline ends. This CDR3 spans 15 amino acids. The CDR3: CASSELESSYNEQFF. The CDR3, as DNA: TGCGCCAGCAGTGAGCTAGAAAGCTCCTACAATGAGCAGTTCTTC.

This clonotype showed up just a few times. The chain carries TRBV10-3 and TRBJ2-2, with a tentative D call TRBD1 (5 bases). Germline loops: CDR1 ENHRY, CDR2 SYGVKD. Between the trimmed V and J ends, which lost 8 bases and 8 bases, there was a span of 9 bases. CDR3 size: 11 residues. The CDR3: CAIGARGELFF. As DNA, the CDR3 is TGTGCCATCGGGGCGAGAGGGGAGCTGTTTTTT.

Many counts were recorded for this clonotype. The chain uses TRBV19 and TRBJ1-4, with 7 positions matching TRBD1. From germline, CDR1 is LNHDA and CDR2 SQIVND (reference sequence). V trimming: 4 bases; J trimming: 10 bases; junction bases outside the gene matches: 18. This CDR3 contains 17 residues. CDR3 in amino acids: CASSKNRGGQIVGKLFF. Written as DNA, the CDR3 is TGTGCCAGTAGTAAAAACCGCGGGGGACAGATCGTCGGAAAACTGTTTTTT.

This clonotype has only a few counts. The chain has TRBV28 and TRBJ2-3; TRBD1 matches 9 bases. The CDR3 contains 17 residues. CDR1 and CDR2 from the germline V gene are MDHEN and SYDVKM. Trimming at V came to 5 bases and at J to 5 bases, leaving 14 bases not matched to a gene. The CDR3 DNA reads as TGTGCCAGCAGTCCGACAGGACAGGGGTGGGTGGTAGATACGCAGTATTTT. Protein: CASSPTGQGWVVDTQYF.

This clonotype was seen only a few times. This sequence joins TRBV5-1 and TRBJ1-4, with TRBD1 matching 8 bases. This CDR3 region has 15 residues. Germline values: CDR1 SGHRS, CDR2 YFSETQ. The trim removed 1 base at V and 6 bases at J, leaving 5 bases unmatched. The CDR3 bases are TGCGCCAGCAGCTTGCGTCAGGGGGCTGATGAAAAACTGTTTTTT. Its protein is CASSLRQGADEKLFF.

The chain uses TRBV4-3 and TRBJ2-6; D uncertain. The germline CDR1 and CDR2 sequences are LGHNA and YSLEER. The CDR3 runs to 16 residues. Trimming removed 1 base from V and 1 base from J, with 8 bases in between. The CDR3 loop is CASSQVRPSGANVLTF. The DNA of the CDR3 is TGCGCCAGCAGCCAAGTAAGGCCGTCTGGGGCCAACGTCCTGACTTTC.

The CDR3 here is CASSPSSGRIQETQYF. CDR3 nucleotides: TGTGCCAGCTCCCCTAGCAGCGGCCGTATCCAAGAGACCCAGTACTTC. The chain couples TRBV18 to TRBJ2-5, with D perhaps TRBD2 (5 bases). Germline CDR1 reads KGHSH; CDR2 reads LQKENI. This CDR3 is 16 amino acids long. The V and J ends lost 6 bases and 1 base respectively, with 18 bases between them.

V and J are TRBV5-5 and TRBJ2-7; no definite D call. V dropped 0 bases and J dropped 3 bases, with 10 bases sitting between them. The length of the CDR3 is 14 residues. The germline gives CDR1 SGHKS, CDR2 YYEKEE (reference sequence). CDR3 in amino acids: CASSLEGSFYEQYF. The CDR3 nucleotides read TGTGCCAGCAGCTTGGAGGGCAGTTTCTACGAGCAGTACTTC.

This clonotype was counted between two and nine times. The chain joins TRBV4-1 to TRBJ2-3; 10 bases map to TRBD1. Germline assignment: CDR1 MGHRA and CDR2 YSYEKL. With V trimmed by 4 bases and J by 5 bases, 6 bases remained unmatched. The CDR3 loop spans 15 amino acids. The CDR3 nucleotides are TGCGCCAGCAGCCTCGACAGGGGGCGCGAAGATACGCAGTATTTT. Protein sequence: CASSLDRGREDTQYF.

This clonotype was seen a handful of times. The CDR3 nucleotides are TGTGCCAGCAGCGTCACAGATACGCAGTATTTT. It specifies CASSVTDTQYF. V and J are TRBV7-9 and TRBJ2-3, with D hard to call. The CDR3 is 11 amino acids. The ends were cut back, 5 bases at V and 2 bases at J, with 2 bases in the middle. Germline CDR1 SEHNR, CDR2 FQNEAQ (reference sequence).

The chain combines TRBV30 with TRBJ2-7, with D possibly matching TRBD1 (5 bases). This CDR3 spans 13 amino acids. Trimming removed 0 bases from V and 2 bases from J, with 8 bases in between. Germline V CDR1 and CDR2: GTSNPN, SVGIG (reference sequence). The CDR3 coding sequence is TGTGCCTGGAGTGTAGGACACCCCTACGAGCAGTACTTC. Translated, it gives CAWSVGHPYEQYF.

This clonotype was detected many times. The rearrangement links TRBV18 to TRBJ2-3, with D uncertain. V lost 1 base to trimming and J lost 4 bases, with 6 bases between them. CDR1 KGHSH and CDR2 LQKENI come from the germline V gene. The CDR3 has 13 amino acids. CDR3 DNA: TGTGCCAGCTCACCACGGTCGGCAGATACGCAGTATTTT. Its translation is CASSPRSADTQYF.

The chain employs TRBV6-6 and TRBJ1-1; 7 bases are a match to TRBD1. The CDR3 loop spans 12 amino acids. The J segment lost 7 bases and the V segment lost 7 bases, leaving 6 bases of the junction unmatched. CDR1 and CDR2 from the germline V gene are MNHNY and SVGAGI (reference sequence). In DNA form, the CDR3 reads TGTGCCAGCACCGCTAGGGGGCATGAAGCTTTCTTT. This encodes CASTARGHEAFF.

This clonotype showed up many times. DNA of the CDR3: TGTGCCAGCAGCTTAGCGTGGACAGGCGGCGCCGAGCAGTACTTC. It codes for CASSLAWTGGAEQYF. The V gene is TRBV11-2, the J gene TRBJ2-7, with 7 bases identical to TRBD1. The CDR3 is 15 residues long. From germline, CDR1 is SGHAT and CDR2 FQNNGV. The ends lost 1 base at V and 6 bases at J; junction bases unmatched: 9.

This clonotype was picked up many times. The chain is built from TRBV4-3 and TRBJ1-1; D is undetermined. V was trimmed by 3 bases and J by 10 bases, leaving 21 bases between them. This CDR3 region has 15 residues. Germline V gene sequence: CDR1 LGHNA, CDR2 YSLEER. CDR3 protein: CASSHAPTGSAGAFF. The CDR3 bases are TGCGCCAGCAGCCACGCTCCAACGGGGTCAGCGGGAGCTTTCTTT.

This clonotype occurred many times. The V gene is TRBV12-3 or TRBV12-4, the J gene TRBJ1-4, with D possibly matching TRBD1 (6 bases). The CDR3 is 14 residues long. Deletions cut 0 bases from V and 6 bases from J, with 8 bases between. CDR3 region: CASSLAGGDEKLFF. The CDR3 DNA reads TGTGCCAGCAGTTTAGCGGGGGGCGATGAAAAACTGTTTTTT.

This chain connects TRBV25-1 to TRBJ2-2; no reliable D call. This CDR3 has 12 residues. Trimming left V 6 bases short and J 3 bases short, with 5 bases between. Germline CDR1 MGHDK, CDR2 SYGVNS. The DNA of the CDR3 is TGTGCCAGCAGCCGGTACACCGGGGAGCTGTTTTTT. Its translation: CASSRYTGELFF.

This clonotype was observed a few times. CDR3 region: CSVQGLMNTEAFF. For the CDR3, the DNA is TGCAGCGTTCAGGGTCTGATGAACACTGAAGCTTTCTTT. The rearrangement uses TRBV29-1 and TRBJ1-1, with a possible D match to TRBD1 (5 bases). The CDR3 sequence is 13 residues long. With 5 bases removed from V and 0 bases from J, the gap between germline ends came to 10 bases. Germline V gene lookup returns CDR1 SQVTM and CDR2 ANQGSEA.

In this sample, this clonotype turned up a few times. V is TRBV29-1 and J is TRBJ1-2, with 9 bases identical to TRBD1. V lost 6 bases, J lost 4 bases, and 6 bases stayed unmatched. This CDR3 has 13 residues. In germline, CDR1 is SQVTM, CDR2 ANQGSEA. This CDR3 reads CSVVGQGGYGYTF. In DNA form, the CDR3 reads TGCAGCGTGGTGGGACAGGGAGGCTATGGCTACACCTTC.

The table lists this clonotype with many counts. The V gene is TRBV27, the J gene TRBJ2-3, with D hard to call. The CDR3 has 12 residues. Germline CDR1 is MNHEY and CDR2 is SMNVEV (reference sequence). Trimming left V 9 bases short and J 8 bases short, with 15 bases between. This CDR3 is CASASVGSTQYF. The CDR3 nucleotides are TGTGCCAGTGCTTCCGTCGGTTCTACGCAGTATTTT.

The table lists this clonotype with a few counts. V gene TRBV15 combines with J gene TRBJ2-7; the D gene could be TRBD1 or TRBD2 (5 bases each). The ends were cut back, 1 base at V and 4 bases at J, with 14 bases in the middle. There are 15 residues in the CDR3. CDR1 LNHNV and CDR2 YYDKDF come from the germline V gene (reference sequence). Here the CDR3 reads CATSRARDPGYEQYF. CDR3 coding DNA: TGTGCCACCAGCAGAGCCCGGGACCCCGGGTACGAGCAGTACTTC.

V usage is TRBV4-2 and J usage is TRBJ1-2; 9 bases are a match to TRBD1. The germline V gene has CDR1 LGHNA and CDR2 YNFKEQ. The CDR3 totals 16 residues. The V gene end was trimmed by 6 bases and the J gene end by 0 bases; junction bases not matched to a gene: 8. In nucleotides, the CDR3 is TGTGCCAGCAGTCCCGACAGGGGGTTTCCTAACTATGGCTACACCTTC. Protein product: CASSPDRGFPNYGYTF.

This rearrangement joins TRBV9 to TRBJ1-2, with 8 bases identical to TRBD1. CDR1 is SGDLS, CDR2 YYNGEE, per germline. The CDR3 is made up of 13 amino acids. J was trimmed by 6 bases and V by 4 bases; bases with no gene match: 5. The CDR3 loop reads CASSSPTGDGYTF. CDR3 nucleotides: TGTGCCAGCAGCTCCCCGACAGGGGATGGCTACACCTTC.